These 28 T cell receptor beta chains came from one sample sequenced in a study of T cell responses to AZD1222 COVID-19 vaccine. Clones were read by immunoSEQ multiplex PCR, and TCRdb kept only the in-frame ones, dropping some. Seen here are roughly 180,000 clones, over 85% observed once, and the top ten hold under 1.1%. This material consisted of peripheral blood, taken 28 days after the second dose of the MenACWY control vaccine. The receptors shown here come from an adult who received the MenACWY meningococcal vaccine as a control.

As concerns this clone: Other DNA sequences in this specimen translate into the identical CDR3. This chain links TRBV7-2 with TRBJ1-1; D may be TRBD1 (5 bases). This CDR3 has 14 residues. V gave up 0 bases and J gave up 0 bases, with 5 bases separating them. CDR1 is SGHTA and CDR2 is FQGNSA in the germline V gene. The CDR3 reads CASSLAGVNTEAFF. CDR3 DNA: TGTGCCAGCAGCTTAGCAGGGGTGAACACTGAAGCTTTCTTT.

This rearrangement joins TRBV6-6 to TRBJ1-2; tentatively, D is TRBD1 (6 bases). Germline CDR1 and CDR2: MNHNY and SVGAGI (reference sequence). This CDR3 contains 13 residues. The germline V and J ends were trimmed by 5 bases and 3 bases, with 10 bases remaining between them. The CDR3 nucleotides read TGTGCCAGCAGTACACAGGGAGACTATGGCTACACCTTC. This codes for CASSTQGDYGYTF.

This clone was found once. This chain links TRBV30 with TRBJ1-3; TRBD1 is a possible D gene (5 bases). The germline CDR1 and CDR2 sequences are GTSNPN and SVGIG (reference sequence). The CDR3 runs to 15 residues. Deletions cut 1 base from V and 4 bases from J, with 14 bases between. The CDR3 coding sequence is TGTGCCTGGAGTGCCTGGGAGGACAACGGAAACACCATATATTTT. Protein: CAWSAWEDNGNTIYF.

The genes are TRBV6-5 and TRBJ1-1; the D is unclear. V was trimmed by 7 bases and J by 3 bases, leaving 6 bases between them. Germline CDR1 reads MNHEY; CDR2 reads SVGAGI. The CDR3 spans 11 residues. CDR3: CASTGYTEAFF. CDR3 nucleotides: TGTGCCAGCACGGGGTACACTGAAGCTTTCTTT.

J is TRBJ1-1 and V is TRBV6-2 or TRBV6-3; D perhaps matches TRBD1 (5 bases). The V end was cut by 4 bases, the J end by 3 bases, with 6 bases between. The CDR3 is 12 residues long. Germline V CDR1 and CDR2: MNHEY, SVGEGT. The CDR3 reads CASSSQDTEAFF. DNA of the CDR3: TGTGCCAGCAGTTCACAGGACACTGAAGCTTTCTTT.

V and J are TRBV19 and TRBJ1-3, with no clear D. This CDR3 has 16 residues. Germline V CDR1 and CDR2: LNHDA, SQIVND (reference sequence). Trimming stripped 3 bases from V and 0 bases from J, with 12 bases between. The CDR3 DNA reads as TGTGCCAGTAGTATTTGGGAGGCCAGCTCTGGAAACACCATATATTTT. This gives the protein CASSIWEASSGNTIYF.

The gene calls are TRBV4-1 and TRBJ2-7; unclear D gene. There are 13 residues in the CDR3. CDR1 is MGHRA and CDR2 is YSYEKL in the germline V gene. V was clipped by 1 base and J by 0 bases, with 4 bases between them. This CDR3 is CASSQGSSYEQYF. The CDR3 nucleotides read TGCGCCAGCAGCCAAGGCAGCTCCTACGAGCAGTACTTC.

This rearrangement joins TRBV9 to TRBJ1-6; 9 nucleotides match TRBD1. V dropped 4 bases and J dropped 8; count of bases not matched to a gene: 7. CDR1 is SGDLS, CDR2 YYNGEE, per germline. The CDR3 loop spans 15 amino acids. The DNA of the CDR3 is TGTGCCAGCAGCCCTGGACAGGGGCCCGATTCACCCCTCCACTTT. This gives the protein CASSPGQGPDSPLHF.

The rearrangement uses TRBV20-1 and TRBJ2-3, with D possibly TRBD2 on 6 matching bases. The CDR3 spans 13 residues. From germline, CDR1 is DFQATT and CDR2 SNEGSKA (reference sequence). V was pared by 3 bases and J by 6 bases, with 13 bases between. CDR3 nucleotides: TGCAGTGCTAGTTCGGGGGAGATGGATACGCAGTATTTT. Translated: CSASSGEMDTQYF.

The chain employs TRBV20-1 and TRBJ2-1, with a tentative D call TRBD2 (6 bases). The ends were cut back, 3 bases at V and 10 bases at J, with 22 bases in the middle. This CDR3 is built from 15 residues. CDR1 DFQATT and CDR2 SNEGSKA come from the germline V gene (reference sequence). CDR3 nucleotide sequence: TGCAGTGCTAGTTCGACTGGGGGGTACAATATCGAGCAGTTCTTC. This gives the protein CSASSTGGYNIEQFF.

The chain uses TRBV6-1 and TRBJ1-2, with TRBD1 as a possible D gene (5 bases). Germline lookup yields CDR1 MNHNS and CDR2 SASEGT. This CDR3 is 13 amino acids long. Between the trimmed V and J ends, which lost 0 bases and 8 bases, there was a span of 10 bases. CDR3 region: CASSEAGRDGYTF. DNA for the CDR3: TGTGCCAGCAGTGAAGCTGGTCGGGACGGCTACACCTTC.

This chain connects TRBV2 to TRBJ1-2, with TRBD1 as a possible D gene (5 bases). Trimming removed 5 bases at V and 4 bases at J, with 11 bases between. Looked up from germline, CDR1 is SNHLY and CDR2 is FYNNEI. This CDR3 has 13 amino acids. The CDR3 loop reads CASSTRGTYGYTF. The CDR3 DNA reads as TGTGCCAGCAGTACCCGGGGGACCTATGGCTACACCTTC.

V is TRBV19 and J is TRBJ1-5, with D possibly TRBD1 on 5 matching bases. CDR1 LNHDA and CDR2 SQIVND come from the germline V gene (reference sequence). V lost 4 bases, J lost 3 bases, and 13 bases lay in between. The CDR3 runs to 15 residues. CDR3 sequence reads: CASSTRRRDNQPQHF. Written as DNA, the CDR3 is TGTGCCAGTAGTACTCGCCGCAGGGACAATCAGCCCCAGCATTTT.

DNA of the CDR3: TGCGCCAGCAGCCCCCCGCCGCCGCAAGAGACCCAGTACTTC. It specifies CASSPPPPQETQYF. This chain links TRBV4-1 with TRBJ2-5; D not resolved. The germline V and J ends were trimmed by 4 bases and 2 bases, with 11 bases remaining between them. Per the germline V gene, CDR1 is MGHRA and CDR2 is YSYEKL. This CDR3 is 14 amino acids long.

The genes are TRBV21-1 and TRBJ1-6; TRBD1 was called by the table and not checked on the DNA. TRBV21-1 is listed as a pseudogene. This CDR3 has 16 amino acids. The CDR3: CASSKIRDRGRSPLHF. CDR3 nucleotide sequence: TGTGCCAGCAGCAAAATTAGGGACAGGGGAAGGTCACCCCTCCACTTT.

This clone was observed once. The gene calls are TRBV11-1 and TRBJ2-1; 9 bases fit TRBD2. Germline assignment: CDR1 SGHAT and CDR2 FQDESV (reference sequence). The CDR3 contains 14 residues. The V gene end was trimmed by 1 base and the J gene end by 9 bases; junction bases not matched to a gene: 4. CDR3 region: CASSLVLAGVEQFF. The DNA of the CDR3 is TGTGCCAGCAGCTTAGTTTTAGCGGGGGTTGAGCAGTTCTTC. Drawing the rest from reference TRBV11-1 and TRBJ2-1, the complete variable domain is EAEVAQSPRYKITEKSQAVAFWCDPISGHATLYWYRQILGQGPELLVQFQDESVVDDSQLPKDRFSAERLKGVDSTLKIQPAELGDSAMYLCASSLVLAGVEQFFGPGTRLTVL.

The rearrangement joins TRBV5-1 to TRBJ2-7; D perhaps matches TRBD1 (7 bases). CDR1 is SGHRS and CDR2 is YFSETQ in the germline V gene. V gave up 0 bases and J gave up 1 base, with 11 bases separating them. The CDR3 extends over 15 amino acids. In nucleotides, the CDR3 is TGCGCCAGCAGCTTGGCCAGGGGGGTTTCCTACGAGCAGTACTTC. This sequence encodes CASSLARGVSYEQYF.

This chain links TRBV3-1 (or the pseudogene TRBV3-2) with TRBJ1-3; D gene unclear. The CDR3 runs to 19 residues. V lost 0 bases to trimming and J lost 0 bases, with 18 bases between them. Germline-derived CDR1 and CDR2 are LGHDT and YNNKEL (reference sequence). In DNA form, the CDR3 reads TGTGCCAGCAGCCAAGAGATTTTGAGGACGGTCCACTCTGGAAACACCATATATTTT. The encoded protein is CASSQEILRTVHSGNTIYF.

The CDR3 sequence: CASSLSVAGVNEQFF. The CDR3 bases are TGCGCCAGCAGCTTGTCAGTTGCGGGGGTGAATGAGCAGTTCTTC. The chain joins TRBV5-1 to TRBJ2-1, with TRBD2 matching 7 bases. The CDR3 length is 15 residues. Trimming removed 1 base from V and 7 bases from J; junction bases left unmatched: 8. Looked up from germline, CDR1 is SGHRS and CDR2 is YFSETQ.

This sequence joins TRBV7-9 and TRBJ2-2; D perhaps matches TRBD1 (6 bases). This CDR3 has 14 residues. Trimming pared 5 bases from V and 1 base from J, leaving 8 bases between. Germline V lookup: CDR1 SEHNR, CDR2 FQNEAQ (reference sequence). The CDR3 loop is CASSRGGNTGELFF. CDR3 nucleotide sequence: TGTGCCAGCAGCCGAGGGGGGAACACCGGGGAGCTGTTTTTT. Using reference TRBV7-9 and TRBJ2-2 for the parts outside the CDR3, the full variable domain is DTGVSQNPRHKITKRGQNVTFRCDPISEHNRLYWYRQTLGQGPEFLTYFQNEAQLEKSRLLSDRFSAERPKGSFSTLEIQRTEQGDSAMYLCASSRGGNTGELFFGEGSRLTVL.

The chain uses TRBV28 and TRBJ1-2, with D tentatively TRBD1 (6 bases). The CDR3 length is 15 residues. V lost 6 bases and J lost 4, with 18 bases in between. Germline CDR1 is MDHEN and CDR2 is SYDVKM. CDR3 region: CASRPGPGVTYGYTF. In DNA form, the CDR3 reads TGTGCCAGCAGGCCGGGGCCAGGGGTAACCTATGGCTACACCTTC.

V and J are TRBV21-1 and TRBJ1-6. TRBV21-1 is shown as a pseudogene. This CDR3 is built from 16 residues. In nucleotides, the CDR3 is TGTGCCAGCAGCAAGACGGTCAGCTCCTATAATTCACCCCTCCACTTT. It yields the protein CASSKTVSSYNSPLHF.

V usage is TRBV27 and J usage is TRBJ2-2, with 9 nucleotides matching TRBD2. Germline-derived CDR1 and CDR2 are MNHEY and SMNVEV (reference sequence). The CDR3 is made up of 15 amino acids. Trimming at V came to 6 bases and at J to 3 bases, leaving 5 bases not matched to a gene. CDR3 region: CASRRGGPDTGELFF. CDR3 nucleotides: TGTGCCAGCAGGCGGGGGGGCCCAGACACCGGGGAGCTGTTTTTT.

DNA for the CDR3: TGTGCCAGCAGCCGGGGCTCAGGCAATCAGCCCCAGCATTTT. Translation gives CASSRGSGNQPQHF. V is TRBV28 and J is TRBJ1-5; D is possibly TRBD1 (5 bases). V lost 6 bases and J lost 2, with 11 bases in between. The CDR3 runs 14 residues. Per the germline V gene, CDR1 is MDHEN and CDR2 is SYDVKM.

The J gene is TRBJ1-6, the V gene TRBV4-1; TRBD1 matches at 8 bases. This CDR3 spans 17 amino acids. The V gene end was trimmed by 1 base and the J gene end by 5 bases; junction bases not matched to a gene: 7. CDR1 MGHRA and CDR2 YSYEKL come from the germline V gene. CDR3 sequence reads: CASSQGPGGGNNSPLHF. CDR3 nucleotides: TGCGCCAGCAGCCAAGGCCCAGGGGGCGGCAATAATTCACCCCTCCACTTT.

The V call is TRBV28, the J call TRBJ2-7; D tentatively reads TRBD1 or TRBD2 (5 bases each). Trimming cost V 4 bases and J 3 bases, with 16 bases left between them. Looked up from germline, CDR1 is MDHEN and CDR2 is SYDVKM. This CDR3 is built from 15 residues. CDR3 nucleotides: TGTGCCAGCAGTTCACCGGGAACAGGTAACTACGAGCAGTACTTC. Translating gives CASSSPGTGNYEQYF.

The rearrangement uses TRBV5-1 and TRBJ2-3, with 10 bases fitting TRBD2. CDR3 length: 16 residues. The germline CDR1 and CDR2 sequences are SGHRS and YFSETQ. V lost 7 bases to trimming and J lost 0 bases; unmatched junction nucleotides: 8. This CDR3 is CASSLIAGGSTDTQYF. Written as DNA, the CDR3 is TGCGCCAGCTCTCTAATAGCGGGGGGTAGCACAGATACGCAGTATTTT.

The chain uses TRBV24-1 and TRBJ2-1; 14 bases fit TRBD2. CDR1 and CDR2 from the germline V gene are KGHDR and SFDVKD. This CDR3 has 15 amino acids. Unmatched junction bases numbered 7, after V lost 9 bases and J lost 7 bases. CDR3 bases: TGTGCCACCGCAGGACTAGCGGGGGGCACGAATGAGCAGTTCTTC. This codes for CATAGLAGGTNEQFF.